This record concerns one T cell receptor beta chain sequence. The target antigen is unknown. PCR used 60 Vbeta primers and 13 Jbeta primers. Here immunoSEQ multiplex PCR was the method, and the copy in TCRdb shows in-frame clones only, minus some. Of tens of thousands of clones in the sample, around 77% were seen once. V lost 0 bases to trimming and J lost 0 bases, with 7 bases between them. Germline V gene lookup returns CDR1 SGHRS and CDR2 YFSETQ. The CDR3 has 15 amino acids. The sample belongs to a study of cytomegalovirus exposure and HLA in healthy donors. Points from the study as a whole: Confirmation in vitro established that a few CMV-associated chains were specific for CMV antigens. Investigators reported over 150 TCR beta chains as tied to cytomegalovirus.

The source is a woman aged 40 to 49 in good health and CMV-seropositive. Input material: PBMCs. This rearrangement joins TRBV5-1 to TRBJ1-5, with a weak D call TRBD1 (5 bases). The CDR3 loop reads CASSLVGDSNQPQHF. In DNA form, the CDR3 reads TGCGCCAGCAGCTTGGTAGGGGATAGCAATCAGCCCCAGCATTTT.